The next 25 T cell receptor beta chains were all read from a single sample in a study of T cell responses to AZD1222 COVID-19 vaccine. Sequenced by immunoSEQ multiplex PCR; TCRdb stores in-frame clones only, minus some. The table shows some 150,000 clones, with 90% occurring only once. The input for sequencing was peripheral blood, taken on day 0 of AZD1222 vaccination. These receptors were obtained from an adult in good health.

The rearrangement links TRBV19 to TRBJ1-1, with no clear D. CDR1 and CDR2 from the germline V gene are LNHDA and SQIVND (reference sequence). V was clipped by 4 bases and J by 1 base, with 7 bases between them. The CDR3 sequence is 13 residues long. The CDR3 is CASSTGSNTEAFF. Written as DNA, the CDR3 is TGTGCCAGTAGTACCGGGTCGAACACTGAAGCTTTCTTT.

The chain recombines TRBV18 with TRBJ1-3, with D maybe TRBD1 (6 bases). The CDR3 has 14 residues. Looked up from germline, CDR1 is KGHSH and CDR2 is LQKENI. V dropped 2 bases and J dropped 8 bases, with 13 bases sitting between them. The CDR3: CASSPMAGADTIYF. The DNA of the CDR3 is TGTGCCAGCTCACCAATGGCAGGGGCTGACACCATATATTTT.

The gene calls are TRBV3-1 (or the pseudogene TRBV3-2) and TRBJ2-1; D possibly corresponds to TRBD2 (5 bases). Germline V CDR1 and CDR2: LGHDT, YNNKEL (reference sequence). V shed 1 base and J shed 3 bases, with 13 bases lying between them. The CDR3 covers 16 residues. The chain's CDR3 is CASSQVGAAYYNEQFF. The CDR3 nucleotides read TGTGCCAGCAGCCAAGTCGGAGCGGCCTACTACAATGAGCAGTTCTTC.

The CDR3 coding sequence is TGTGCCAGCAGCCCAGAATCTAGCGGGAGGGCGCCCGAGCAGTACTTC. This codes for CASSPESSGRAPEQYF. The chain uses TRBV3-1 (or the pseudogene TRBV3-2) and TRBJ2-7, with 12 positions matching TRBD2. The V gene end was trimmed by 4 bases and the J gene end by 6 bases; junction bases not matched to a gene: 10. Germline V gives CDR1 LGHDT, CDR2 YNNKEL (reference sequence). There are 16 residues in the CDR3.

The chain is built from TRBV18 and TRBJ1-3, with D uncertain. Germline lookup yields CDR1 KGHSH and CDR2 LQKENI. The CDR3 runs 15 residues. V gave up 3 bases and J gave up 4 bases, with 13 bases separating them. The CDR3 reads CASSPRAGEGNTIYF. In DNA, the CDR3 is TGTGCCAGCTCACCGAGGGCAGGAGAGGGAAACACCATATATTTT. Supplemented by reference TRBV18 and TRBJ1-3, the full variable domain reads NAGVMQNPRHLVRRRGQEARLRCSPMKGHSHVYWYRQLPEEGLKFMVYLQKENIIDESGMPKERFSAEFPKEGPSILRIQQVVRGDSAAYFCASSPRAGEGNTIYFGEGSWLTVV.

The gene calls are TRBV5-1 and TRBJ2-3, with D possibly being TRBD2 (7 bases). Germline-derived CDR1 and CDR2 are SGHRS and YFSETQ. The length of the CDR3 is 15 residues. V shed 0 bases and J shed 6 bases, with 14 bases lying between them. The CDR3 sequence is CASSLVAGAGDTQYF. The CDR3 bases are TGCGCCAGCAGCTTGGTCGCGGGGGCAGGGGATACGCAGTATTTT.

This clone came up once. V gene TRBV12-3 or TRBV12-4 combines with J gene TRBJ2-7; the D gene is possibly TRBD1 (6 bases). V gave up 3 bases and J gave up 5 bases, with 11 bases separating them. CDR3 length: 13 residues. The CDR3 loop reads CASSFQQGDEQYF. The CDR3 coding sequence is TGTGCCAGCAGTTTCCAACAGGGTGACGAGCAGTACTTC.

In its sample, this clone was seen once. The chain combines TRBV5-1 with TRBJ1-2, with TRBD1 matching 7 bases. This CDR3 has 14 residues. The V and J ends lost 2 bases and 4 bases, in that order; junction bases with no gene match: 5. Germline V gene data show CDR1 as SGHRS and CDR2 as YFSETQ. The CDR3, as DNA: TGCGCCAGCAGCTTAGACAGGGTCTCCTATGGCTACACCTTC. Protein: CASSLDRVSYGYTF.

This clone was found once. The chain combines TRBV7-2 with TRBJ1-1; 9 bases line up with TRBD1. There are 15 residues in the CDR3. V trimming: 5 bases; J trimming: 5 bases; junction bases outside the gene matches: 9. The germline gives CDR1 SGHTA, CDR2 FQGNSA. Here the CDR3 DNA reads TGTGCCAGCAGCCCGGGGACAGGGAGCTTGACTGAAGCTTTCTTT. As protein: CASSPGTGSLTEAFF.

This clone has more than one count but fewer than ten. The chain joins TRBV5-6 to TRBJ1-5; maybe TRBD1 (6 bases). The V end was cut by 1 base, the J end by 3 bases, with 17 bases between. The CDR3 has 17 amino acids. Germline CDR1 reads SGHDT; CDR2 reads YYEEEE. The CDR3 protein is CASSLFFNTGANQPQHF. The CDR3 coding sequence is TGTGCCAGCAGCTTGTTTTTTAATACGGGGGCCAATCAGCCCCAGCATTTT.

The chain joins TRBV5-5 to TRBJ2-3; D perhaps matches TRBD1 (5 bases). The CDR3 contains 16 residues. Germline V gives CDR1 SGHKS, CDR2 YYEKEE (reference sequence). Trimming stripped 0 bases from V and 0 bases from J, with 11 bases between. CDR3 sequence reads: CASSLVTASSTDTQYF. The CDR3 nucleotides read TGTGCCAGCAGCTTGGTGACAGCTTCTAGCACAGATACGCAGTATTTT.

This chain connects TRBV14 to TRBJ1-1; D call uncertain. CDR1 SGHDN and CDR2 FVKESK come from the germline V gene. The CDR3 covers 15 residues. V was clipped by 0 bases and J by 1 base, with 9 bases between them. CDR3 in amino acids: CASSQDTAGNTEAFF. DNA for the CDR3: TGTGCCAGCAGCCAAGATACTGCAGGGAACACTGAAGCTTTCTTT.

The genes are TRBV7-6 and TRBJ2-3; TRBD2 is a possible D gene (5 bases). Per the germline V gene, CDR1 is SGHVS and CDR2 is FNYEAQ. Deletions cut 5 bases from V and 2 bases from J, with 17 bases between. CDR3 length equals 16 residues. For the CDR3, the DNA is TGTGCCAGCAGCCCCCTTGTTAGCGAGGTCACAGATACGCAGTATTTT. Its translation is CASSPLVSEVTDTQYF.

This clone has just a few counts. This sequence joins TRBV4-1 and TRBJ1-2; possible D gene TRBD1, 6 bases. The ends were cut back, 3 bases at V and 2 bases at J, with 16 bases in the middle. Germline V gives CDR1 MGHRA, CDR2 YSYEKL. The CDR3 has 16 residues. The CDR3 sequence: CASSHLPGDYNYGYTF. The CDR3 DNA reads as TGCGCCAGCAGCCACCTGCCAGGGGATTACAACTATGGCTACACCTTC.

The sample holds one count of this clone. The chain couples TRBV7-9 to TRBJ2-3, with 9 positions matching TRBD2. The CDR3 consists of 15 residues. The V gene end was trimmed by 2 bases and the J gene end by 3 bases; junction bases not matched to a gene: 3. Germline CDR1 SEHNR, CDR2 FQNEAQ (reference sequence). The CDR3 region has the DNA TGTGCCAGCAGCTTAACGGGACTAGCAACAGATACGCAGTATTTT. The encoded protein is CASSLTGLATDTQYF.

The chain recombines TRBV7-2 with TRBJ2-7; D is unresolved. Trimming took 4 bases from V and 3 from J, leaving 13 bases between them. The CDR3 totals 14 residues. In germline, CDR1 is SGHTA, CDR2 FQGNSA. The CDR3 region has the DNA TGTGCCAGCAGCTCCATCGAGTGGGACTACGAGCAGTACTTC. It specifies CASSSIEWDYEQYF.

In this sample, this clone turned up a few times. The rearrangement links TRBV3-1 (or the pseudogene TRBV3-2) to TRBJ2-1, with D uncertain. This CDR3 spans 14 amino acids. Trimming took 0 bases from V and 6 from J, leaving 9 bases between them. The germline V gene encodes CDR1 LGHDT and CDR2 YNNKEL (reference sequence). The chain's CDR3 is CASSQDPVLNEQFF. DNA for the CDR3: TGTGCCAGCAGCCAAGATCCAGTACTCAATGAGCAGTTCTTC.

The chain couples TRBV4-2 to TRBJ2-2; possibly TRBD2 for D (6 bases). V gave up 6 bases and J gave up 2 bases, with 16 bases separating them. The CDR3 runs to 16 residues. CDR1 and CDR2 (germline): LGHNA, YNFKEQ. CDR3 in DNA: TGTGCCAGCAGTACGAGATGGGGGGACAACACCGGGGAGCTGTTTTTT. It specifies CASSTRWGDNTGELFF.

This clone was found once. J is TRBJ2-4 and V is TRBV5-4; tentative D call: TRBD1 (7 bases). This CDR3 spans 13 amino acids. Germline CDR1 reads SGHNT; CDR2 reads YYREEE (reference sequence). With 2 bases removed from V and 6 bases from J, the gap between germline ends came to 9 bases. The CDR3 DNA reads TGTGCCAGCAGCTTCCAGGGGGGAAACATTCAGTACTTC. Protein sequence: CASSFQGGNIQYF.

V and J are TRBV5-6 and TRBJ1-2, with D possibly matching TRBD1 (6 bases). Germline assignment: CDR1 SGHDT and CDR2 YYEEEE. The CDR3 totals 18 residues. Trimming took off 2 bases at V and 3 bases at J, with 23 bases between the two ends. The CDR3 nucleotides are TGTGCCAGCAGCTTATCCTTTAGTTGGGGGCGCCTTGACTATGGCTACACCTTC. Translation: CASSLSFSWGRLDYGYTF. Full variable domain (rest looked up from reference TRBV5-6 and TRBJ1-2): DAGVTQSPTHLIKTRGQQVTLRCSPKSGHDTVSWYQQALGQGPQFIFQYYEEEERQRGNFPDRFSGHQFPNYSSELNVNALLLGDSALYLCASSLSFSWGRLDYGYTFGSGTRLTVV.

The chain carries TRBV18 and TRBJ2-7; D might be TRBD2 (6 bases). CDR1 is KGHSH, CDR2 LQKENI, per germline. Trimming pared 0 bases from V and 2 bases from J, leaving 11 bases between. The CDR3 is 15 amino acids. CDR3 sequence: CASSPPFAGTYEQYF. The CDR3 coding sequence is TGTGCCAGCTCACCACCGTTTGCGGGAACCTACGAGCAGTACTTC.

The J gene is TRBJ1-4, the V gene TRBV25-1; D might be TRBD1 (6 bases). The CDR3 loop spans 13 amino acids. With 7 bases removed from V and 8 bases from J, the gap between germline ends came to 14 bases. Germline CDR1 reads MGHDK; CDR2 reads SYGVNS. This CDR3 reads CASTNRVGEKLFF. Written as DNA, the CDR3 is TGTGCCAGCACTAACAGGGTCGGGGAAAAACTGTTTTTT. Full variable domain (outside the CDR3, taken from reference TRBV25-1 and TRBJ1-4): EADIYQTPRYLVIGTGKKITLECSQTMGHDKMYWYQQDPGMELHLIHYSYGVNSTEKGDLSSESTVSRIRTEHFPLTLESARPSHTSQYLCASTNRVGEKLFFGSGTQLSVL.

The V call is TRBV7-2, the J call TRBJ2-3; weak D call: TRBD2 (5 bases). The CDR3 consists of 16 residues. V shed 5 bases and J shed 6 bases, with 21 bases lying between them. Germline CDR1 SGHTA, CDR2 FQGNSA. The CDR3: CASSPPGVGVSDTQYF. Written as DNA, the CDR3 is TGTGCCAGCAGCCCGCCCGGGGTCGGGGTGTCTGATACGCAGTATTTT.

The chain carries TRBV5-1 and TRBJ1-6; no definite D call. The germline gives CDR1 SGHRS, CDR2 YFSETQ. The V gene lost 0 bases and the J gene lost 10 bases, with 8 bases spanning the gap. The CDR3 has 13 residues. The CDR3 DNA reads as TGCGCCAGCAGCTTGGAGGTGGACTCACCCCTCCACTTT. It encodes CASSLEVDSPLHF. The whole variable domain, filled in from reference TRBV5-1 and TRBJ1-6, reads KAGVTQTPRYLIKTRGQQVTLSCSPISGHRSVSWYQQTPGQGLQFLFEYFSETQRNKGNFPGRFSGRQFSNSRSEMNVSTLELGDSALYLCASSLEVDSPLHFGNGTRLTVT.

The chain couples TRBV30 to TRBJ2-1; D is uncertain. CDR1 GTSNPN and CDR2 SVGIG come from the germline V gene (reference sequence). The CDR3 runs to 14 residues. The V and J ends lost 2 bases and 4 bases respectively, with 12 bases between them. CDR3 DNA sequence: TGTGCCTGGAGTCCTAATGGACCTTACAATGAGCAGTTCTTC. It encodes CAWSPNGPYNEQFF.